This T cell receptor beta chain was observed in a study of T-cell memory formation after mild COVID-19. Overall study findings and caveats: The study detected some responding clones in pre-infection memory, suggesting cross-reactive memory joined. The authors did not confirm SARS-CoV-2 specificity of second-wave clones peaking day 37. CM and EM subsets held most contracting CD4+ clones; EMRA held CD8+ ones.

Trimming left V 0 bases short and J 3 bases short, with 8 bases between. The germline V gene has CDR1 MGHRA and CDR2 YSYEKL. CDR3 size: 14 residues. Constant-segment-primed 5'RACE gave TCR alpha and TCR beta cDNA libraries with sample barcodes and UMIs. TCRdb ran MiXCR on the 5' RACE reads and lists one entry per CDR3 protein. The table includes a few hundred thousand distinct CDR3 sequences, 20% to 25% detected once. Regarding this clonotype: The antigen remains undetermined.

Sequences were obtained from PBMCs or a T cell subset sorted from them (not recorded which). This clonotype was sampled from an adult woman who had mild COVID-19 (a few samples of this study predate the infection). Cell type and time point are not known. This chain uses TRBV4-1 with TRBJ1-2, with D hard to call. Here the CDR3 reads CASSQDYRDYGYTF. CDR3 nucleotide sequence: TGCGCCAGCAGCCAAGATTACCGAGACTATGGCTACACCTTC.